This T cell receptor (beta chain) was found in a study of regulatory T cells in long-lasting Graves disease. The CDR3 extends over 15 amino acids. In germline, CDR1 is SGHAT, CDR2 FQNNGV. V shed 5 bases and J 10 bases; nucleotides not matched to a gene: 14. Broader study findings: Preferential use of TRBV28, TRBJ1-2 and TRBJ2-5 was seen in persistent disease. Public clonotype sharing was higher in persistent than newly diagnosed patients.

According to the study, TCR beta libraries were built with iRepertoire HTBI primers and CDR3-region Arm-PCR. TCRdb processed the multiplex PCR reads anew with MiXCR; each CDR3 protein has one entry. The sample contains around 230,000 distinct CDR3 sequences, approximately 20% of which appear only once. The sample holds many counts of this clonotype. Its target is unknown. The time point was: newly diagnosed GD, antithyroid drugs for less than 3 months. PBMC RNA was the source of the TCR library. This TCR was sampled from a female donor with Graves disease. The material was peripheral blood mononuclear cells (PBMCs), obtained at new diagnosis, from a patient treated with antithyroid drugs. The chain links TRBV11-2 to TRBJ1-1; 9 bases agree with TRBD1. The CDR3 is CASSAITDRGGRAFF. The CDR3, as DNA: TGTGCCAGCAGCGCCATTACGGACAGGGGTGGAAGAGCTTTCTTT.